This T cell receptor beta chain was sequenced during a study of molecular identifiers for immune sequencing clone quantification. V shed 5 bases and J shed 6 bases, with 13 bases lying between them. Germline loops: CDR1 SGHVS, CDR2 FQNEAQ. The CDR3 consists of 13 residues. TCRdb reprocessed the PCR reads with MiXCR, giving one entry per CDR3 protein. The top ten clones hold around 0.86% of a sample with just under 650,000 distinct CDR3 sequences, about 20% of them seen once. Input material: naive CD8+ T cells from blood, with Jurkat cell RNA spiked in. The subset here: FACS-sorted CD8+CD4-CCR7+CD45RA+ naive T cells. The rearrangement uses TRBV7-8 and TRBJ1-2; D uncertain. This receptor was taken from a human donor in good health. Some libraries in this study had Jurkat cell RNA spiked in. CDR3: CASSPPSVNGYTF. The CDR3 DNA follows: TGTGCCAGCAGCCCCCCGTCAGTTAATGGCTACACCTTC.